What follows describes a single T cell receptor (beta chain). Its antigen is currently unknown. Around 10^5 TCR templates underwent assay in each sample. Generated by immunoSEQ multiplex PCR, the TCRdb table keeps only in-frame clones and is missing some. The sample includes 100,000 or so clones, less than 95% of them seen just once. The sample originates from a study of siplizumab effects on memory and regulatory T cells. Broader study findings: Siplizumab produced a significant drop in alloreactive sequences attributable to unstimulated CD4+ memory cells.

The germline V gene encodes CDR1 SEHNR and CDR2 FQNEAQ (reference sequence). The CDR3 consists of 14 residues. J lost 8 bases, V lost 1 base, and 6 bases had no gene match. The J gene is TRBJ1-2, the V gene TRBV7-9; 8 bases map to TRBD1. This TCR came from a human donor in good health. Specimen: non-Treg CD4+ T cells sorted from blood. CDR3 in amino acids: CASSLEPGGGGYTF. The CDR3 DNA sequence: TGTGCCAGCAGCTTAGAGCCAGGGGGCGGCGGCTACACCTTC.